What follows is one T cell receptor (beta chain) and its context. The antigen is not known. Per the germline V gene, CDR1 is SGHNT and CDR2 is YYREEE (reference sequence). The CDR3 has 15 residues. The V end was cut by 0 bases, the J end by 0 bases, with 7 bases between. This specimen comes from a study of cytomegalovirus exposure and HLA in healthy donors. Study observations and caveats: Across donors, most TCRs were seen rarely, yet some public ones were widespread. The study flagged some 170 TCR beta chains as cytomegalovirus-associated.

Separation from the roughly 670-subject first cohort characterized the roughly 110-subject validation cohort, to which the donors belonged. Only in-frame clones appear in the TCRdb table, and some are missing; sequencing was by immunoSEQ multiplex PCR. This repertoire shows a few hundred thousand clones, roughly 87% found once; its top ten account for approximately 12%. The specimen was PBMCs. The clonotype was recovered from a man between 18 and 29 years old in good health and CMV-seropositive. V usage is TRBV5-4 and J usage is TRBJ2-1; D may correspond to TRBD1 or TRBD2 (5 bases each). CDR3 region: CASSLGGYSYNEQFF. CDR3 in DNA: TGTGCCAGCAGCTTGGGGGGGTACTCCTACAATGAGCAGTTCTTC.